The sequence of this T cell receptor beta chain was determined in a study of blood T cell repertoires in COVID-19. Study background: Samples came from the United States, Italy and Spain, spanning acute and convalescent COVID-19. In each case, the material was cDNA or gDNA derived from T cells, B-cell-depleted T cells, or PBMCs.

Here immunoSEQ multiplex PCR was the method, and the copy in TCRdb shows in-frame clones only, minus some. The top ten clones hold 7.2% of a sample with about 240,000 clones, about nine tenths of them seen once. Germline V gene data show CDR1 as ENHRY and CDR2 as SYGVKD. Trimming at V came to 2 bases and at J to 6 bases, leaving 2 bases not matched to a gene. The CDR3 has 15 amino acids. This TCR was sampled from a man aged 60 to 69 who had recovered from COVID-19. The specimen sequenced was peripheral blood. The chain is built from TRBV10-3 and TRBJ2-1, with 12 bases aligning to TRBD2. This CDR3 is CAISELAGGPNEQFF. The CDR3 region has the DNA TGTGCCATCAGTGAGCTAGCGGGGGGGCCCAATGAGCAGTTCTTC.